These 19 T cell receptor beta chains were all obtained from the same sample, sequenced in a study of CD8+ T cells in alopecia areata. Treatment here: oral pan-JAK inhibitor, 5-10 mg twice daily. Extracted RNA was reverse transcribed into cDNA, the sequencing template. The assay was immunoSEQ multiplex PCR, and TCRdb's table has in-frame clones only and misses some. This table has 100,000 to 150,000 clones, approximately 60% appearing once. Source: CD4+ T cells sorted from blood, taken at week 4, from a patient treated with tofacitinib. The receptors were gathered from a human donor with alopecia areata.

Remarks on this clone: The junction and the germline gene differ at one end; a read error may be behind it. V gene TRBV4-1 combines with J gene TRBJ2-3, with 7 positions matching TRBD1. CDR1 is MGHRA, CDR2 YSYEKL, per germline. CDR3 length equals 14 residues. CDR3 sequence (DNA): TGTGCCAGCAGCCCAGGGACAGCGGAAAATACGCAGTATTTT. It specifies CASSPGTAENTQYF.

There are a few counts of this clone. V is TRBV29-1 and J is TRBJ1-2, with D perhaps TRBD1 (5 bases). Per the germline V gene, CDR1 is SQVTM and CDR2 is ANQGSEA. V lost 7 bases, J lost 7 bases, and 16 bases lay in between. The CDR3 totals 12 residues. This CDR3 reads CSAGTVQSGYTF. Here the CDR3 DNA reads TGCAGCGCTGGGACGGTACAATCTGGCTACACCTTC.

The chain employs TRBV2 and TRBJ2-3; D possibly corresponds to TRBD1 (6 bases). From germline, CDR1 is SNHLY and CDR2 FYNNEI. V was shortened by 4 bases and J by 6 bases, with 11 bases between the two germline ends. The CDR3 length is 13 residues. The CDR3 nucleotides are TGTGCCAGCAGTGGGCAGGGGAGTGATACGCAGTATTTT. This gives the protein CASSGQGSDTQYF. The entire variable domain, with the rest obtained from reference TRBV2 and TRBJ2-3, is as follows: EPEVTQTPSHQVTQMGQEVILRCVPISNHLYFYWYRQILGQKVEFLVSFYNNEISEKSEIFDDQFSVERPDGSNFTLKIRSTKLEDSAMYFCASSGQGSDTQYFGPGTRLTVL.

V is TRBV5-4 and J is TRBJ2-7; D remains unclear. V was clipped by 0 bases and J by 5 bases, with 9 bases between them. Germline CDR1 and CDR2: SGHNT and YYREEE (reference sequence). CDR3 length equals 13 residues. The CDR3 coding sequence is TGTGCCAGCAGCTTGGTAGGCCCCGACGAGCAGTACTTC. This translates into CASSLVGPDEQYF. The full variable domain, with the rest looked up from reference TRBV5-4 and TRBJ2-7, is ETGVTQSPTHLIKTRGQQVTLRCSSQSGHNTVSWYQQALGQGPQFIFQYYREEENGRGNFPPRFSGLQFPNYSSELNVNALELDDSALYLCASSLVGPDEQYFGPGTRLTVT.

The chain employs TRBV5-1 and TRBJ1-2, with D possibly being TRBD1 (5 bases). Deletions cut 4 bases from V and 9 bases from J, with 16 bases between. The CDR3 has 13 amino acids. The germline CDR1 and CDR2 sequences are SGHRS and YFSETQ. The CDR3 here is CASSARAGPSYTF. The CDR3 DNA is TGCGCCAGCAGCGCCCGCGCAGGGCCTAGCTACACCTTC.

The chain is built from TRBV6-6 and TRBJ1-6; no firm D call. The CDR3 extends over 13 amino acids. V was clipped by 3 bases and J by 8 bases, with 8 bases between them. Germline lookup yields CDR1 MNHNY and CDR2 SVGAGI (reference sequence). In nucleotides, the CDR3 is TGTGCCAGCAGTTATTCCCAGGATTCACCCCTCCACTTT. The encoded protein is CASSYSQDSPLHF.

This clone was seen just once. The rearrangement joins TRBV28 to TRBJ2-2, with TRBD1 matching over 8 bases. After removal of 4 bases from V and 7 bases from J, the junction contained 11 bases not matched to a gene. Germline CDR1 MDHEN, CDR2 SYDVKM. The CDR3 runs 16 residues. The CDR3 DNA sequence: TGTGCCAGCAGTTCTGGCCAGGACAGGGCTAACGGGGAGCTGTTTTTT. This sequence encodes CASSSGQDRANGELFF.

The chain carries TRBV29-1 and TRBJ2-7; D is perhaps TRBD1 (6 bases). This CDR3 is built from 14 residues. Trimming removed 1 base at V and 3 bases at J, with 13 bases between. CDR1 and CDR2 from the germline V gene are SQVTM and ANQGSEA. The CDR3 DNA reads as TGCAGCGTTGAAGTCACACAGGGCGGCTACGAGCAGTACTTC. This encodes CSVEVTQGGYEQYF.

V usage is TRBV6-5 and J usage is TRBJ1-5, with TRBD1 matching 8 bases. Germline CDR1 and CDR2: MNHEY and SVGAGI. The length of the CDR3 is 14 residues. V lost 0 bases and J lost 7; bases outside the gene matches: 2. In nucleotides, the CDR3 is TGTGCCAGCAGTTACTCGACAGGGGACCAGCCCCAGCATTTT. Residues: CASSYSTGDQPQHF.

This chain links TRBV30 with TRBJ2-2; D possibly corresponds to TRBD2 (5 bases). The CDR3 has 17 amino acids. V was clipped by 2 bases and J by 0 bases, with 16 bases between them. Germline V gene sequence: CDR1 GTSNPN, CDR2 SVGIG (reference sequence). The CDR3 DNA follows: TGTGCCTGGAGTCATCTTAAGGACTCCACGAACACCGGGGAGCTGTTTTTT. Translation gives CAWSHLKDSTNTGELFF. The variable domain in full, with the rest retrieved from reference TRBV30 and TRBJ2-2, is SQTIHQWPATLVQPVGSPLSLECTVEGTSNPNLYWYRQAAGRGLQLLFYSVGIGQISSEVPQNLSASRPQDRQFILSSKKLLLSDSGFYLCAWSHLKDSTNTGELFFGEGSRLTVL.

This clone was detected only once. The J gene is TRBJ1-2, the V gene TRBV25-1, with 8 bases fitting TRBD1. Germline V CDR1 and CDR2: MGHDK, SYGVNS. Losses at the gene ends were 4 bases for V and 6 bases for J; bases not matched to a gene: 7. There are 14 residues in the CDR3. CDR3 sequence reads: CASSGGQGRNGYTF. The CDR3 DNA sequence: TGTGCCAGCAGTGGTGGACAGGGAAGGAATGGCTACACCTTC.

V and J are TRBV4-3 and TRBJ1-5, with D tentatively TRBD1 (6 bases). CDR3 size: 16 residues. CDR1 is LGHNA and CDR2 is YSLEER in the germline V gene. V shed 1 base and J shed 3 bases, with 13 bases lying between them. The CDR3 DNA reads TGCGCCAGCAGCCAAGTCGCAGGGGTTCTCAATCAGCCCCAGCATTTT. This encodes CASSQVAGVLNQPQHF.

A few counts support this clone. This chain uses TRBV5-1 with TRBJ1-1; 7 positions agree with TRBD1. Trimming removed 5 bases from V and 3 bases from J; junction bases left unmatched: 10. Looked up from germline, CDR1 is SGHRS and CDR2 is YFSETQ. This CDR3 has 15 residues. The CDR3 here is CASSRAQGSDTEAFF. DNA for the CDR3: TGCGCCAGCAGTCGAGCACAGGGGTCGGACACTGAAGCTTTCTTT. Supplemented by reference TRBV5-1 and TRBJ1-1, the full variable domain reads KAGVTQTPRYLIKTRGQQVTLSCSPISGHRSVSWYQQTPGQGLQFLFEYFSETQRNKGNFPGRFSGRQFSNSRSEMNVSTLELGDSALYLCASSRAQGSDTEAFFGQGTRLTVV.

V gene TRBV5-1 combines with J gene TRBJ2-1; D remains ambiguous. This CDR3 has 13 amino acids. V lost 4 bases and J 5 bases, leaving 10 bases between the germline ends. Germline CDR1 is SGHRS and CDR2 is YFSETQ. The CDR3 loop is CASSLMPNNEQFF. CDR3 coding DNA: TGCGCCAGCAGCCTAATGCCGAACAATGAGCAGTTCTTC.

This chain uses TRBV29-1 with TRBJ1-5; possibly TRBD1 for D (5 bases). Germline lookup yields CDR1 SQVTM and CDR2 ANQGSEA. The V gene lost 4 bases and the J gene lost 4 bases, with 14 bases spanning the gap. The CDR3 sequence is 14 residues long. The DNA for the CDR3 is TGCAGCGTTGGGCGTGGGACCGGGAATCAGCCCCAGCATTTT. Translating gives CSVGRGTGNQPQHF. Together with reference TRBV29-1 and TRBJ1-5, the CDR3 gives the full variable domain: SAVISQKPSRDICQRGTSLTIQCQVDSQVTMMFWYRQQPGQSLTLIATANQGSEATYESGFVIDKFPISRPNLTFSTLTVSNMSPEDSSIYLCSVGRGTGNQPQHFGDGTRLSIL.

Comments on this clone: Other DNA sequences in this sample translate to the same CDR3. The rearrangement uses TRBV7-8 and TRBJ1-5; perhaps TRBD1 as D (5 bases). Trimming cost V 0 bases and J 7 bases, with 7 bases left between them. The germline CDR1 and CDR2 sequences are SGHVS and FQNEAQ. The CDR3 spans 13 residues. As DNA, the CDR3 is TGTGCCAGCAGCTTAGCCAGGGCCCAGCCCCAGCATTTT. Its translation: CASSLARAQPQHF.

This clone was counted between two and nine times. The chain recombines TRBV15 with TRBJ2-2; the D gene is possibly TRBD1 (6 bases). This CDR3 has 13 amino acids. V lost 0 bases and J 7 bases, leaving 6 bases between the germline ends. Germline V gene data show CDR1 as LNHNV and CDR2 as YYDKDF (reference sequence). CDR3 nucleotide sequence: TGTGCCACCAGCAGAGAAGGGGGCGGGGAGCTGTTTTTT. The encoded protein is CATSREGGGELFF.

The chain couples TRBV27 to TRBJ1-5; D uncertain. V gave up 0 bases and J gave up 10 bases, with 13 bases separating them. The CDR3 contains 14 residues. The germline gives CDR1 MNHEY, CDR2 SMNVEV (reference sequence). Written as DNA, the CDR3 is TGTGCCAGCAGTTTATCCCCCGGTCGAGGCCCCCAGCATTTT. Protein sequence: CASSLSPGRGPQHF.

The chain recombines TRBV29-1 with TRBJ2-5; no reliable D call. Trimming removed 1 base from V and 4 bases from J, with 13 bases in between. This CDR3 is built from 14 residues. Looked up from germline, CDR1 is SQVTM and CDR2 is ANQGSEA. This CDR3 reads CSVEAARFGETQYF. CDR3 in DNA: TGCAGCGTTGAAGCGGCTAGGTTTGGAGAGACCCAGTACTTC.